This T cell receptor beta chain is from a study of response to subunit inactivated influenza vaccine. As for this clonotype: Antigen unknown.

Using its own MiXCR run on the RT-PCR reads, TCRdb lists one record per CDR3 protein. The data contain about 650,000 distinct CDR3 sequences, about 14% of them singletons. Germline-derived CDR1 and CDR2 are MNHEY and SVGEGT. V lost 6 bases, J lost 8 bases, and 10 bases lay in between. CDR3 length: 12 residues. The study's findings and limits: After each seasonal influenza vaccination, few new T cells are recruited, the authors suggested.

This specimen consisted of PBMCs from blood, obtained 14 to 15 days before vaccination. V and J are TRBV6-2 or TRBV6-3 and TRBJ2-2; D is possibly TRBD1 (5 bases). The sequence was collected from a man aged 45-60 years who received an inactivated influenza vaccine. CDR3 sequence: CASRLRGGELFF. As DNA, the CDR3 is TGTGCCAGCAGGTTAAGGGGAGGGGAGCTGTTTTTT.